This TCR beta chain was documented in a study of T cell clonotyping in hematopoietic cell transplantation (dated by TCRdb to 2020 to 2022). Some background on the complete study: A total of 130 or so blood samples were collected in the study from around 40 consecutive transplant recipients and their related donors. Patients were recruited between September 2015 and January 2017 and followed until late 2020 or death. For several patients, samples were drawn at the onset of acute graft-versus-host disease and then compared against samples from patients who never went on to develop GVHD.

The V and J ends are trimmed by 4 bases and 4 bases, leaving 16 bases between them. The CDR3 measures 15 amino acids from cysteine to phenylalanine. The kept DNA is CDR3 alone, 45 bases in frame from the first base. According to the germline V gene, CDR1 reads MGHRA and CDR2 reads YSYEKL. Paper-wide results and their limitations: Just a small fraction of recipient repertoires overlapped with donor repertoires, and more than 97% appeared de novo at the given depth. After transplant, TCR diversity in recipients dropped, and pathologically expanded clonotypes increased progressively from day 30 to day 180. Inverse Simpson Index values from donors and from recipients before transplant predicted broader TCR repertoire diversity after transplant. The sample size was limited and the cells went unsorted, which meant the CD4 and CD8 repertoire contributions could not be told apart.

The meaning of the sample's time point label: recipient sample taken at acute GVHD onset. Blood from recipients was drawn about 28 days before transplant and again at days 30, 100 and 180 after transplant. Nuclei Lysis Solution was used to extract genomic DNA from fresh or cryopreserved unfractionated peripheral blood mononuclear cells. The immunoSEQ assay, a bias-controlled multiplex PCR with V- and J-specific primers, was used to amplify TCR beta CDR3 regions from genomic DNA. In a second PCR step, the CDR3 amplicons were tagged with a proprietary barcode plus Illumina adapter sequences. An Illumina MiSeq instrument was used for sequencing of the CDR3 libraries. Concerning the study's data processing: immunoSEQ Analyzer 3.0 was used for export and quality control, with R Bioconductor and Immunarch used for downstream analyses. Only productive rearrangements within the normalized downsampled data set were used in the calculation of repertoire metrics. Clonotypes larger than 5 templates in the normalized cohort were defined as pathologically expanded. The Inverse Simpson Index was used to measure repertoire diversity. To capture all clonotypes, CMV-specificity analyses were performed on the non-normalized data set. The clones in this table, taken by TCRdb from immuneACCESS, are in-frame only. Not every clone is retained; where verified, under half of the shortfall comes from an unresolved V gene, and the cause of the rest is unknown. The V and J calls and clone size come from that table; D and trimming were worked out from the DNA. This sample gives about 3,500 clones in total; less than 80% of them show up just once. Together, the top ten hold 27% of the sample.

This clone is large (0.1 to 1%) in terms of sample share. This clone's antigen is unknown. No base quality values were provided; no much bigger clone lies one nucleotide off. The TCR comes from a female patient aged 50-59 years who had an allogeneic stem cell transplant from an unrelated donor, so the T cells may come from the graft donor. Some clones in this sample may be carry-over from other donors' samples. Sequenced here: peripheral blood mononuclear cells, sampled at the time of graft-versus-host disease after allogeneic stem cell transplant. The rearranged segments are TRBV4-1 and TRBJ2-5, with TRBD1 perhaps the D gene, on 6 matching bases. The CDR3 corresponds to CASSPDQGMLETQYF. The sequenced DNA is TGCGCCAGCAGCCCGGACCAGGGGATGTTAGAGACCCAGTACTTC.